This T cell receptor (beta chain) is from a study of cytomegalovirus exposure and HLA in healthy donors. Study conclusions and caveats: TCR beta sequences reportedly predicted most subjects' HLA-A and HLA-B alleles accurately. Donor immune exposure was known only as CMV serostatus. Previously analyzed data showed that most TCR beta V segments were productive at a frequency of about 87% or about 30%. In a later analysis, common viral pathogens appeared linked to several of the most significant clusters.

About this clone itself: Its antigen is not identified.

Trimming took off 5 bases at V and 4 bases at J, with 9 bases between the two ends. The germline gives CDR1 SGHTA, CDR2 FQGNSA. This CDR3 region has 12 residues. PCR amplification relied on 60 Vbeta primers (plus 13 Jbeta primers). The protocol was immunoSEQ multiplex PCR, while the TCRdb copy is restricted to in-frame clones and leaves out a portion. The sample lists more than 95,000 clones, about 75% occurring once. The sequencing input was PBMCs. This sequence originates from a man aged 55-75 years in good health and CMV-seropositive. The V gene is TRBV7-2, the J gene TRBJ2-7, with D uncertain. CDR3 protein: CASSPSGYEQYF. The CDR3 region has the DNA TGTGCCAGCAGCCCCTCCGGTTACGAGCAGTACTTC.